The 30 T cell receptor beta chains below come from one sample, sequenced in a study of cytomegalovirus exposure and HLA in healthy donors. Repertoires were generated with immunoSEQ multiplex PCR, while TCRdb's copy carries only in-frame clones and drops some. Of fewer than 100,000 clones listed, approximately 93% are singletons. The sequencing sample was made of PBMCs. These receptors were taken from a woman aged 18-30 years in good health and CMV-seropositive.

The rearrangement joins TRBV9 to TRBJ1-3, with TRBD1 matching over 9 bases. This CDR3 has 16 residues. Germline V gene sequence: CDR1 SGDLS, CDR2 YYNGEE. J lost 3 bases, V lost 1 base, and 5 bases had no gene match. The CDR3 region is CASSVRDRAVGNTIYF. The DNA for the CDR3 is TGTGCCAGCAGCGTAAGGGACAGGGCAGTTGGAAACACCATATATTTT.

The rearrangement links TRBV27 to TRBJ1-3, with 9 bases that match TRBD1. The CDR3 has 15 amino acids. Germline CDR1 and CDR2: MNHEY and SMNVEV (reference sequence). V lost 0 bases, J lost 4 bases, and 1 base stayed unmatched. Here the CDR3 DNA reads TGTGCCAGCAGTTTATCGACAGGGGGAGGAAACACCATATATTTT. It specifies CASSLSTGGGNTIYF.

V usage is TRBV15 and J usage is TRBJ2-3; 7 bases are shared with TRBD2. The V segment lost 5 bases and the J segment 0 bases; nucleotides outside the gene matches: 5. The length of the CDR3 is 15 residues. Germline lookup yields CDR1 LNHNV and CDR2 YYDKDF (reference sequence). CDR3 residues: CATSSTRGSTDTQYF. CDR3 DNA: TGTGCCACCAGCTCAACGCGGGGGAGCACAGATACGCAGTATTTT.

The chain combines TRBV9 with TRBJ1-4; no firm D call. This CDR3 comprises 15 residues. V shed 3 bases and J shed 10 bases, with 19 bases lying between them. The germline CDR1 and CDR2 sequences are SGDLS and YYNGEE. CDR3 amino acids: CASSATGDLFGKLFF. CDR3 bases: TGTGCCAGCAGCGCGACCGGGGATTTATTTGGAAAACTGTTTTTT.

The J gene is TRBJ2-1, the V gene TRBV27, with D tentatively TRBD2 (6 bases). The V end lost 2 bases, the J end lost 2 bases, and 13 bases lay between the germline ends. The length of the CDR3 is 16 residues. Germline CDR1 is MNHEY and CDR2 is SMNVEV (reference sequence). DNA for the CDR3: TGTGCCAGCAGTTTAGCAGCGGGTTCACCCTACAATGAGCAGTTCTTC. This sequence encodes CASSLAAGSPYNEQFF.

The chain employs TRBV15 and TRBJ1-4; TRBD1 matches 7 bases. Germline V gene sequence: CDR1 LNHNV, CDR2 YYDKDF (reference sequence). Trimming removed 5 bases from V and 6 bases from J; junction bases left unmatched: 9. The CDR3 loop spans 15 amino acids. CDR3 sequence reads: CATSLRDSHHEKLFF. For the CDR3, the DNA is TGTGCCACCAGCCTCCGGGACAGTCACCATGAAAAACTGTTTTTT.

The rearrangement joins TRBV27 to TRBJ2-7; 7 bases are a match to TRBD2. Germline-derived CDR1 and CDR2 are MNHEY and SMNVEV (reference sequence). The CDR3 runs to 14 residues. V shed 5 bases, J shed 1 base, and the junction held 5 bases outside the gene matches. CDR3 protein: CASSGGGLSYEQYF. The DNA for the CDR3 is TGTGCCAGCAGTGGGGGGGGACTTTCCTACGAGCAGTACTTC.

J is TRBJ2-3 and V is TRBV9, with 14 bases aligning to TRBD2. CDR1 is SGDLS and CDR2 is YYNGEE in the germline V gene. With 2 bases clipped from V and 0 bases from J, the junction kept 8 bases outside the gene matches. The CDR3 has 19 residues. DNA of the CDR3: TGTGCCAGCAGCGTCTCAGGACTAGCGGGAGGCACAAGCACAGATACGCAGTATTTT. Amino acid sequence: CASSVSGLAGGTSTDTQYF.

This chain uses TRBV5-6 with TRBJ2-3, with D unclear. The length of the CDR3 is 14 residues. The V and J ends lost 2 bases and 2 bases respectively, with 9 bases between them. Germline lookup yields CDR1 SGHDT and CDR2 YYEEEE. The CDR3, as DNA: TGTGCCAGCAGCTTCCCAGGCCACACAGATACGCAGTATTTT. Protein product: CASSFPGHTDTQYF.

Only a few counts were recorded for this clone. V usage is TRBV6-1 and J usage is TRBJ1-6; weak D call: TRBD1 (6 bases). V was cut by 3 bases and J by 10 bases, with 13 bases left in between. The CDR3 has 14 residues. Germline lookup yields CDR1 MNHNS and CDR2 SASEGT. The CDR3 loop reads CASSDRGTESPLHF. The CDR3 nucleotides read TGTGCCAGCAGTGACAGGGGAACTGAATCACCCCTCCACTTT.

The genes are TRBV4-2 and TRBJ2-5; no firm D call. The germline V gene encodes CDR1 LGHNA and CDR2 YNFKEQ. With 3 bases removed from V and 1 base from J, the gap between germline ends came to 6 bases. The CDR3 spans 13 residues. The CDR3 loop reads CASSQRSQETQYF. CDR3 in DNA: TGTGCCAGCAGCCAGAGGAGCCAAGAGACCCAGTACTTC.

The rearrangement joins TRBV7-2 to TRBJ1-4; TRBD1 might be the D (5 bases). V lost 3 bases to trimming and J lost 4 bases, with 12 bases between them. Germline CDR1 is SGHTA and CDR2 is FQGNSA. The CDR3 runs to 15 residues. As DNA, the CDR3 is TGTGCCAGCAGCTTTCGTGACAGCTTTAATGAAAAACTGTTTTTT. Its translation: CASSFRDSFNEKLFF.

The chain links TRBV20-1 to TRBJ2-3, with D perhaps TRBD1 (5 bases). Trimming took off 1 base at V and 14 bases at J, with 10 bases between the two ends. The CDR3 spans 10 residues. In germline, CDR1 is DFQATT, CDR2 SNEGSKA (reference sequence). The CDR3 sequence: CSARAKTAYF. CDR3 nucleotides: TGCAGTGCTAGAGCGAAGACAGCGTATTTT.

V is TRBV6-5 and J is TRBJ1-6; the D gene is possibly TRBD1 (5 bases). V lost 3 bases and J lost 9, with 12 bases in between. Germline V CDR1 and CDR2: MNHEY, SVGAGI. This CDR3 is built from 14 residues. CDR3: CASSYDSLGSPLHF. DNA for the CDR3: TGTGCCAGCAGTTATGACAGTCTGGGTTCACCCCTCCACTTT.

The V gene is TRBV5-1, the J gene TRBJ2-5; D perhaps matches TRBD1 (5 bases). The CDR3 extends over 12 amino acids. V shed 4 bases and J shed 3 bases, with 7 bases lying between them. Germline V gene sequence: CDR1 SGHRS, CDR2 YFSETQ. The CDR3 sequence is CASSGREETQYF. DNA for the CDR3: TGCGCCAGCAGCGGCAGGGAAGAGACCCAGTACTTC.

The V call is TRBV7-2, the J call TRBJ2-3, with D possibly TRBD2 on 5 matching bases. The CDR3 is made up of 14 amino acids. Trimming removed 5 bases at V and 1 base at J, with 10 bases between. The germline V gene encodes CDR1 SGHTA and CDR2 FQGNSA. The CDR3 spells CASSPDLGTDTQYF. DNA of the CDR3: TGTGCCAGCAGCCCGGACTTAGGCACAGATACGCAGTATTTT.

The V and J genes are TRBV9 and TRBJ2-7; 7 bases agree with TRBD1. V shed 3 bases, J shed 3 bases, and the junction held 9 bases outside the gene matches. This CDR3 comprises 15 residues. The V gene's germline CDR1 is SGDLS and CDR2 YYNGEE. The CDR3 DNA follows: TGTGCCAGCAGCGAGACAGGGTCCGGGTTCTACGAGCAGTACTTC. Translated: CASSETGSGFYEQYF.

The chain employs TRBV7-3 and TRBJ2-3; D is uncertain. There are 14 residues in the CDR3. Germline CDR1 and CDR2: SGHTA and FQGTGA. The germline V and J ends were trimmed by 4 bases and 4 bases, with 12 bases remaining between them. The CDR3, as DNA: TGTGCCAGCAGCTCAACGATAACATCAGATACGCAGTATTTT. Protein product: CASSSTITSDTQYF.

CDR3 coding DNA: TGCGCCAGCAGCTCCAGGCCAACCACAGATACGCAGTATTTT. Translated: CASSSRPTTDTQYF. The chain joins TRBV5-1 to TRBJ2-3, with no clear D. The germline CDR1 and CDR2 sequences are SGHRS and YFSETQ. The CDR3 covers 14 residues. The ends were cut back, 3 bases at V and 2 bases at J, with 10 bases in the middle.

V and J are TRBV10-3 and TRBJ1-3, with unresolved D. Per the germline V gene, CDR1 is ENHRY and CDR2 is SYGVKD. The V end lost 4 bases, the J end lost 2 bases, and 6 bases lay between the germline ends. The CDR3 is made up of 13 amino acids. CDR3 coding DNA: TGTGCCATCAGTGGAGGGACTGGAAACACCATATATTTT. Its protein product is CAISGGTGNTIYF.

This sequence joins TRBV11-2 and TRBJ2-3; 7 positions agree with TRBD2. Germline V gene sequence: CDR1 SGHAT, CDR2 FQNNGV. The CDR3 length is 16 residues. The trim removed 6 bases at V and 2 bases at J, leaving 11 bases unmatched. The CDR3 nucleotides are TGTGCCAGCAGAGGCATAGCGGGCCCAATCACAGATACGCAGTATTTT. This translates into CASRGIAGPITDTQYF.

The chain combines TRBV5-1 with TRBJ2-3, with D unclear. Trimming pared 0 bases from V and 0 bases from J, leaving 17 bases between. From germline, CDR1 is SGHRS and CDR2 YFSETQ. The length of the CDR3 is 18 residues. The CDR3, as DNA: TGCGCCAGCAGCTTGGTGTCTAGACCCCGTCATAGCACAGATACGCAGTATTTT. Protein product: CASSLVSRPRHSTDTQYF.

This chain connects TRBV19 to TRBJ1-5, with D hard to call. CDR3 length equals 12 residues. Germline loops: CDR1 LNHDA, CDR2 SQIVND (reference sequence). The V and J ends lost 3 bases and 3 bases respectively, with 3 bases between them. The CDR3 loop reads CASSILNQPQHF. The CDR3 DNA reads TGTGCCAGTAGTATCCTCAATCAGCCCCAGCATTTT.

This chain joins TRBV11-3 and TRBJ2-1; 8 positions agree with TRBD2. CDR1 and CDR2 from the germline V gene are SGHNT and YENEEA. The CDR3 covers 13 residues. V was pared by 0 bases and J by 10 bases, with 2 bases of the junction left unmatched. CDR3 protein: CASSLELAGEQFF. The CDR3 DNA sequence: TGTGCCAGCAGCTTAGAATTAGCGGGAGAGCAGTTCTTC.

The V and J genes are TRBV16 and TRBJ1-2, with D maybe TRBD1 (6 bases). With 4 bases removed from V and 4 bases from J, the gap between germline ends came to 19 bases. CDR1 is KGHSY, CDR2 FQNENV, per germline. CDR3 size: 16 residues. CDR3 sequence reads: CASSPSGAGDPYGYTF. CDR3 in DNA: TGTGCCAGCAGCCCCTCAGGAGCAGGGGATCCCTATGGCTACACCTTC.

The rearrangement uses TRBV19 and TRBJ2-4; 7 positions match TRBD1. With V trimmed by 3 bases and J by 0 bases, 5 bases remained unmatched. The germline V gene encodes CDR1 LNHDA and CDR2 SQIVND (reference sequence). The CDR3 runs 16 residues. The CDR3 DNA is TGTGCCAGTAGTATTACAGGGGATACAGCCAAAAACATTCAGTACTTC. This encodes CASSITGDTAKNIQYF.

The chain has TRBV27 and TRBJ1-1, with TRBD1 matching over 7 bases. This CDR3 comprises 16 residues. Looked up from germline, CDR1 is MNHEY and CDR2 is SMNVEV (reference sequence). V lost 6 bases and J lost 0; bases outside the gene matches: 10. This CDR3 is CASRPLVQGLNTEAFF. CDR3 DNA sequence: TGTGCCAGCAGGCCTCTCGTACAGGGGCTGAACACTGAAGCTTTCTTT.

This chain links TRBV19 with TRBJ1-6, with TRBD1 identical over 10 bases. The J segment lost 9 bases and the V segment lost 7 bases, leaving 3 bases of the junction unmatched. The CDR3 consists of 13 residues. CDR1 is LNHDA, CDR2 SQIVND, per germline (reference sequence). CDR3 amino acids: CASTGQGISPLHF. The CDR3 region has the DNA TGTGCCAGTACGGGACAGGGGATTTCACCCCTCCACTTT. The complete variable domain, with remaining parts taken from reference TRBV19 and TRBJ1-6, reads DGGITQSPKYLFRKEGQNVTLSCEQNLNHDAMYWYRQDPGQGLRLIYYSQIVNDFQKGDIAEGYSVSREKKESFPLTVTSAQKNPTAFYLCASTGQGISPLHFGNGTRLTVT.

In DNA, the CDR3 is TGTGCCAGCAGTTTACAGGGGGCTCAGCCCCAGCATTTT. It encodes CASSLQGAQPQHF. The chain carries TRBV6-1 and TRBJ1-5; 9 bases match TRBD1. V lost 5 bases, J lost 6 bases, and 2 bases stayed unmatched. This CDR3 is 13 amino acids long. From germline, CDR1 is MNHNS and CDR2 SASEGT.

The gene calls are TRBV27 and TRBJ1-5; 8 nucleotides line up with TRBD1. CDR3 length: 21 residues. After removal of 0 bases from V and 1 base from J, the junction contained 17 bases not matched to a gene. CDR1 MNHEY and CDR2 SMNVEV come from the germline V gene (reference sequence). The CDR3 protein is CASSLSTPATPRTGSNQPQHF. CDR3 bases: TGTGCCAGCAGTTTATCTACGCCGGCCACACCGAGGACAGGGAGCAATCAGCCCCAGCATTTT.